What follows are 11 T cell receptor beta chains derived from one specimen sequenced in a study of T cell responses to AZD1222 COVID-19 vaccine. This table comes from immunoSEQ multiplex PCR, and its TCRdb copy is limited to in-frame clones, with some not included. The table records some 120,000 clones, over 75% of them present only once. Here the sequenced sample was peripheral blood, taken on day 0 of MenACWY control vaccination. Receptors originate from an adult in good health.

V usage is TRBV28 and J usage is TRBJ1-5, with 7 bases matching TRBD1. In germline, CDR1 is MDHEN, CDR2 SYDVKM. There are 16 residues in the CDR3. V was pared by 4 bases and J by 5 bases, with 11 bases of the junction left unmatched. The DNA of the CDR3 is TGTGCCAGCAGTTCTCCATTGGGGACAGCGTATCAGCCCCAGCATTTT. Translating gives CASSSPLGTAYQPQHF.

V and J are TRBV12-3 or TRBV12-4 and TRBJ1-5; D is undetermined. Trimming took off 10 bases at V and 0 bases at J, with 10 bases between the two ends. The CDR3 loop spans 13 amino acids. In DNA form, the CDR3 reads TGTGCCAACTCGATGGGTAGCAATCAGCCCCAGCATTTT. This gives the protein CANSMGSNQPQHF.

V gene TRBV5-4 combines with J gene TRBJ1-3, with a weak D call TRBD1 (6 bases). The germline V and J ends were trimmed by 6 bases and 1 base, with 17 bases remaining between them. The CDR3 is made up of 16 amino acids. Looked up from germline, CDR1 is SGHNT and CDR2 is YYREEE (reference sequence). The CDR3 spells CASMVGGGLSGNTIYF. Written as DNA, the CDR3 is TGTGCCAGCATGGTGGGCGGGGGCTTGTCTGGAAACACCATATATTTT. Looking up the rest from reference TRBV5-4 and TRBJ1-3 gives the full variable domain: ETGVTQSPTHLIKTRGQQVTLRCSSQSGHNTVSWYQQALGQGPQFIFQYYREEENGRGNFPPRFSGLQFPNYSSELNVNALELDDSALYLCASMVGGGLSGNTIYFGEGSWLTVV.

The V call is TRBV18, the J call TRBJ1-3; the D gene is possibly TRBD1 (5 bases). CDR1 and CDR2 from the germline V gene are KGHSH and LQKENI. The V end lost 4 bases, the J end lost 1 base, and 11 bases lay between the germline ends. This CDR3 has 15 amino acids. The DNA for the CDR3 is TGTGCCAGCTCACTCACGGGGGAATCTGGAAACACCATATATTTT. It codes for CASSLTGESGNTIYF.

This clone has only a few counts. In nucleotides, the CDR3 is TGTGCCAGCAGCCATTCACAGGGATCCTACGAGCAGTACTTC. Protein product: CASSHSQGSYEQYF. The chain combines TRBV16 with TRBJ2-7, with D maybe TRBD1 (6 bases). The CDR3 contains 14 residues. V lost 3 bases, J lost 1 base, and 10 bases lay in between. Germline V gives CDR1 KGHSY, CDR2 FQNENV.

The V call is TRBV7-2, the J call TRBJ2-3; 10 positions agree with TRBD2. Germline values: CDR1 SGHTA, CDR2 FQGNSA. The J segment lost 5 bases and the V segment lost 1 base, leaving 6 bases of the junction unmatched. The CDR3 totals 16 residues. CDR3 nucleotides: TGTGCCAGCAGCTTAGGAGCGGGGGGGCAGCGAGATACGCAGTATTTT. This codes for CASSLGAGGQRDTQYF.

This CDR3 is CASSQGHRQPQHF. The CDR3, as DNA: TGTGCCAGCAGCCAAGGTCATCGGCAGCCCCAGCATTTT. The V gene is TRBV3-1 (or the pseudogene TRBV3-2), the J gene TRBJ1-5; D unclear. The CDR3 loop spans 13 amino acids. The V end was cut by 1 base, the J end by 7 bases, with 8 bases between. Germline V gene sequence: CDR1 LGHDT, CDR2 YNNKEL (reference sequence).

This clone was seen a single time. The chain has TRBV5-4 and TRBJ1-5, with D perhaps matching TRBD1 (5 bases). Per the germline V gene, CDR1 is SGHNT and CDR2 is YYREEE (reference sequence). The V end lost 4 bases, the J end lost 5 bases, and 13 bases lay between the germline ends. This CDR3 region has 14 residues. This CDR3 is CASSAGGWDQPQHF. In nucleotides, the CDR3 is TGTGCCAGCAGCGCCGGGGGGTGGGATCAGCCCCAGCATTTT.

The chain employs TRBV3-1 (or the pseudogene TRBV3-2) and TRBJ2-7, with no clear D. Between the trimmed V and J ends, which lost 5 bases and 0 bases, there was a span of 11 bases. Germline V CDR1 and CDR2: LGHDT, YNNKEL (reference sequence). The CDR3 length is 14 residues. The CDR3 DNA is TGTGCCAGCAGCTCCGACCTGAGCTCCTACGAGCAGTACTTC. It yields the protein CASSSDLSSYEQYF.

DNA of the CDR3: TGTGCCAGCTCCTCTTCGGGGCAGGGGACTGAAGCTTTCTTT. Its translation is CASSSSGQGTEAFF. The chain employs TRBV7-3 and TRBJ1-1; tentatively, D is TRBD1 (6 bases). Per germline, CDR1 SGHTA and CDR2 FQGTGA. Trimming took off 8 bases at V and 5 bases at J, with 18 bases between the two ends. The CDR3 spans 14 residues.

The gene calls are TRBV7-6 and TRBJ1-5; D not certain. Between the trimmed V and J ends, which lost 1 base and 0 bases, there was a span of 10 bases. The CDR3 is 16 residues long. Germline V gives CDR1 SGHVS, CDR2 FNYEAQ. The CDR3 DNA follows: TGTGCCAGCAGCTTAGGACCAAATTATAGCAATCAGCCCCAGCATTTT. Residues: CASSLGPNYSNQPQHF. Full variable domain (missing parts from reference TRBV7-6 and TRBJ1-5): GAGVSQSPRYKVTKRGQDVALRCDPISGHVSLYWYRQALGQGPEFLTYFNYEAQQDKSGLPNDRFSAERPEGSISTLTIQRTEQRDSAMYRCASSLGPNYSNQPQHFGDGTRLSIL.